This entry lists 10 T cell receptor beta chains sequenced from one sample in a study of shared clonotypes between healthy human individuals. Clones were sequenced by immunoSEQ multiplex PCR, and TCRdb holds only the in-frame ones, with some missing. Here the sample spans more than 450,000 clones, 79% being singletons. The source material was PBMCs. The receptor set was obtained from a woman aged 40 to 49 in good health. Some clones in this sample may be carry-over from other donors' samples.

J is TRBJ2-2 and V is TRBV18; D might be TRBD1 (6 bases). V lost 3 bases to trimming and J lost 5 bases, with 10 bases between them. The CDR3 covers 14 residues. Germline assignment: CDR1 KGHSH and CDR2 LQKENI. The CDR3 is CASSPTQGTGELFF. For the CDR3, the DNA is TGTGCCAGCTCACCGACACAGGGAACCGGGGAGCTGTTTTTT.

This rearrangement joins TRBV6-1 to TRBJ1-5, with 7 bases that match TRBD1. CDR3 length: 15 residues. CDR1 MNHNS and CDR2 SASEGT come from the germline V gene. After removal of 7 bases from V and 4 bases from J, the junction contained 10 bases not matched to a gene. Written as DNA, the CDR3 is TGTGCCAGCACCAAGGGGACAGTACTAAATCAGCCCCAGCATTTT. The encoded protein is CASTKGTVLNQPQHF.

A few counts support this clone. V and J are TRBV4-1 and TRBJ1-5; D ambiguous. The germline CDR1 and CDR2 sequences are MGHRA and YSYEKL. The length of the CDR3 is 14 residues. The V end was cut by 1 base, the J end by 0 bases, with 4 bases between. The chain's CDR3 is CASSQANSNQPQHF. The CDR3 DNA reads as TGCGCCAGCAGCCAAGCCAATAGCAATCAGCCCCAGCATTTT.

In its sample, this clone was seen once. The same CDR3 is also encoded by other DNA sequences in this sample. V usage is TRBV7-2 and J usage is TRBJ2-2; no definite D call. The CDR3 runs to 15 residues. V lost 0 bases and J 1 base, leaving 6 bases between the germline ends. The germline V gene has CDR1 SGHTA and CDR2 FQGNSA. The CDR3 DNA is TGTGCCAGCAGCTTAGCGGGCAGGAACACCGGGGAGCTGTTTTTT. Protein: CASSLAGRNTGELFF.

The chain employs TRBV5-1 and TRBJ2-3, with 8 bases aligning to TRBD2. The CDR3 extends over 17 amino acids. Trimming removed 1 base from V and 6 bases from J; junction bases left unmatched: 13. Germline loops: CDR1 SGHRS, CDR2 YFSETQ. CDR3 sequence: CASSLRTSPGVQDTQYF. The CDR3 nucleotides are TGCGCCAGCAGCTTGAGGACTAGCCCCGGCGTACAGGATACGCAGTATTTT.

CDR3 DNA: TGTGCCAGCAGTAGGGACCTAGAGTTGGTAAACATTCAGTACTTC. Its translation: CASSRDLELVNIQYF. The V and J genes are TRBV28 and TRBJ2-4; perhaps D is TRBD1 or TRBD2 (5 bases each). V shed 5 bases and J shed 6 bases, with 17 bases lying between them. The CDR3 is 15 amino acids. Germline V CDR1 and CDR2: MDHEN, SYDVKM.

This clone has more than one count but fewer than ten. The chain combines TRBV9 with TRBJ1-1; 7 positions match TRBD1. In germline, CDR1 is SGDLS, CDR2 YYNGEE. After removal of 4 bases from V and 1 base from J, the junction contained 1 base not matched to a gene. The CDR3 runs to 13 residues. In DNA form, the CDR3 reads TGTGCCAGCAGCCAGGGGGGGAACACTGAAGCTTTCTTT. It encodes CASSQGGNTEAFF. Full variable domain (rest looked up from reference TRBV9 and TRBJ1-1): DSGVTQTPKHLITATGQRVTLRCSPRSGDLSVYWYQQSLDQGLQFLIQYYNGEERAKGNILERFSAQQFPDLHSELNLSSLELGDSALYFCASSQGGNTEAFFGQGTRLTVV.

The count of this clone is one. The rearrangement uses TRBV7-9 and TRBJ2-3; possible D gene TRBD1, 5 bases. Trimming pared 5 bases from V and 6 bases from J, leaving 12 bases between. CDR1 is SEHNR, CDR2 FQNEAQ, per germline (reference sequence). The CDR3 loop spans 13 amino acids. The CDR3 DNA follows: TGTGCCAGCAGCACCGGACATGGCGATACGCAGTATTTT. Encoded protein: CASSTGHGDTQYF.

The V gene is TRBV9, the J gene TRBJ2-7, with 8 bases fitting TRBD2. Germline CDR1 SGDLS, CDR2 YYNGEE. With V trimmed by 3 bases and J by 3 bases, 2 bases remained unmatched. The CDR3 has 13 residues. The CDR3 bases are TGTGCCAGCAGCGCGGGACTAGGCTACGAGCAGTACTTC. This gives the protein CASSAGLGYEQYF.

CDR3: CASSQVAYTQYF. The CDR3 DNA reads as TGTGCCAGCAGCCAAGTGGCATATACGCAGTATTTT. The rearrangement links TRBV14 to TRBJ2-3; no clear D gene. Germline lookup yields CDR1 SGHDN and CDR2 FVKESK. V was clipped by 1 base and J by 7 bases, with 6 bases between them. This CDR3 contains 12 residues.